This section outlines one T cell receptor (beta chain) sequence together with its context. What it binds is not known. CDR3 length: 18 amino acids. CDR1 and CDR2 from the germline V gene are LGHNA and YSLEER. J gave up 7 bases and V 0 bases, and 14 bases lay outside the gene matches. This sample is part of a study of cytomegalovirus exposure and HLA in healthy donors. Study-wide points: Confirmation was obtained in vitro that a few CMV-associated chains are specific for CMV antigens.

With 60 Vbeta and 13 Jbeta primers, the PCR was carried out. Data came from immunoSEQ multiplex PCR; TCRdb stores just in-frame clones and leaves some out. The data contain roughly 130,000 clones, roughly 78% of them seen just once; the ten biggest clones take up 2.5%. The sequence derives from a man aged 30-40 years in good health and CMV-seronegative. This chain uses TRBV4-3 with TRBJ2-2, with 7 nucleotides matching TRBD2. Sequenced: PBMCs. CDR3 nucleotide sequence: TGCGCCAGCAGCCAAGATCGCCTAGCGTGGGCGGGGGACGGGGAGCTGTTTTTT. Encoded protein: CASSQDRLAWAGDGELFF.